This T cell receptor beta chain was observed in a study of T cell repertoires in cytomegalovirus infection. Study-level background: From public TCR beta signatures came an indication of both CMV infection and matching HLA type.

Study results and caveats: The study found HLA-C-restricted CMV-specific TCR beta clonotypes dominating the ex vivo response. CMV carriers with the relevant HLA were identified by cumulative public TCR beta family frequency.

Germline assignment: CDR1 MDHEN and CDR2 SYDVKM. The ends were cut back, 1 base at V and 3 bases at J, with 12 bases in the middle. The CDR3 contains 15 residues. This clonotype was detected a few times. The target antigen is unknown. Each CDR3 protein is one row after TCRdb ran MiXCR on the reads. The repertoire has around 530,000 distinct CDR3 sequences, more than 25% of them found once; the top ten carry less than 15%. This clonotype originated in a human donor in good health (CMV status not recorded). Some clones in this sample may be carry-over from other donors' samples. The J gene is TRBJ1-2, the V gene TRBV28, with a possible D match to TRBD1 (5 bases). Sequenced sample: PBMCs. Written as DNA, the CDR3 is TGTGCCAGCAGTTTATCAGGGTTGGGGCACTATGGCTACACCTTC. This codes for CASSLSGLGHYGYTF.